The 20 T cell receptor beta chains below come from one sample, sequenced in a study of metastatic and nonmetastatic thyroid tumors. TCRdb re-called clones via MiXCR from the PCR reads. This table holds under 20,000 clones, roughly 27% found once. Each patient went into thyroid surgery without having received any treatment. The sequenced sample was tumor tissue. Every receptor here comes from a male donor with papillary thyroid cancer or a benign thyroid nodule (not recorded which). Some clones in this sample may be carry-over from other donors' samples.

At least ten counts were recorded for this clone. The V gene is TRBV7-9, the J gene TRBJ1-1; tentative D call: TRBD1 (5 bases). The CDR3 sequence is 13 residues long. CDR1 is SEHNR and CDR2 is FQNEAQ in the germline V gene (reference sequence). V lost 5 bases, J lost 10 bases, and 17 bases lay in between. The CDR3: CASSKDGRGGAFF. CDR3 in DNA: TGTGCCAGCAGCAAAGACGGGAGGGGTGGAGCTTTCTTT.

This clone was seen a handful of times. The gene calls are TRBV6-5 and TRBJ2-1; D ambiguous. Germline V lookup: CDR1 MNHEY, CDR2 SVGAGI. CDR3 length equals 14 residues. The V end was cut by 0 bases, the J end by 4 bases, with 7 bases between. The CDR3 nucleotides read TGTGCCAGCAGTTACTCTAGCTCTTACAATGAGCAGTTCTTC. Protein sequence: CASSYSSSYNEQFF.

This clone appeared a few times. CDR3 DNA sequence: TGTGCCAGCAGTCCGCCCGGAAGGAAAGCCTACGAGCAGTACTTC. Translating it yields CASSPPGRKAYEQYF. The gene calls are TRBV28 and TRBJ2-7; no clear D. The germline V gene encodes CDR1 MDHEN and CDR2 SYDVKM. The V end was cut by 5 bases, the J end by 2 bases, with 16 bases between. The CDR3 is made up of 15 amino acids. Full variable domain (outside the CDR3, taken from reference TRBV28 and TRBJ2-7): DVKVTQSSRYLVKRTGEKVFLECVQDMDHENMFWYRQDPGLGLRLIYFSYDVKMKEKGDIPEGYSVSREKKERFSLILESASTNQTSMYLCASSPPGRKAYEQYFGPGTRLTVT.

The V call is TRBV11-2, the J call TRBJ1-1; D remains ambiguous. The CDR3 is 15 amino acids. Trimming removed 1 base at V and 0 bases at J, with 9 bases between. From germline, CDR1 is SGHAT and CDR2 FQNNGV. The CDR3 spells CASSLGVTLNTEAFF. CDR3 in DNA: TGTGCCAGCAGCTTAGGTGTGACCTTGAACACTGAAGCTTTCTTT.

This clone was observed a handful of times. CDR3 residues: CASSGDRGRDTIYF. DNA of the CDR3: TGTGCCAGCAGTGGGGACAGGGGTCGGGACACCATATATTTT. The J gene is TRBJ1-3, the V gene TRBV25-1; 10 nucleotides line up with TRBD1. The ends lost 4 bases at V and 8 bases at J; junction bases unmatched: 5. Germline V gives CDR1 MGHDK, CDR2 SYGVNS. This CDR3 region has 14 residues.

The chain joins TRBV4-1 to TRBJ2-7; TRBD2 aligns across 7 bases. The CDR3 is made up of 16 amino acids. Per germline, CDR1 MGHRA and CDR2 YSYEKL. V was pared by 0 bases and J by 4 bases, with 9 bases of the junction left unmatched. CDR3 residues: CASSQDPGAGPYEQYF. For the CDR3, the DNA is TGCGCCAGCAGCCAAGATCCGGGAGCGGGGCCATACGAGCAGTACTTC.

Many counts were recorded for this clone. A much larger clone sits a single nucleotide away, making a read error possible. The chain has TRBV19 and TRBJ1-5; the D is unclear. The CDR3 contains 16 residues. Trimming took 3 bases from V and 6 from J, leaving 18 bases between them. Germline CDR1 LNHDA, CDR2 SQIVND (reference sequence). The chain's CDR3 is CASSIRVEGYGQPQHF. The CDR3 DNA reads TGTGCCAGTAGTATCCGAGTCGAAGGGTACGGTCAGCCCCAGCATTTT.

The rearrangement joins TRBV4-1 to TRBJ2-1; TRBD2 aligns across 9 bases. V shed 0 bases, J shed 5 bases, and the junction held 11 bases outside the gene matches. Germline CDR1 reads MGHRA; CDR2 reads YSYEKL. The CDR3 totals 18 residues. The CDR3 DNA follows: TGCGCCAGCAGCCAAGATCTCGTGTTTGCGGGAGGGAACAATGAGCAGTTCTTC. Translating it yields CASSQDLVFAGGNNEQFF.

To note about this clone: A junction end diverges from the germline sequence, so it may reflect a read error. The chain links TRBV5-4 to TRBJ1-6; unclear D gene. Looked up from germline, CDR1 is SGHNT and CDR2 is YYREEE (reference sequence). The CDR3 runs 14 residues. This CDR3 is CASRVGGINSPLHF. In nucleotides, the CDR3 is TGTGCCAGCAGAGTAGGAGGGATCAATTCACCCCTCCACTTC.

V is TRBV28 and J is TRBJ1-6; possibly TRBD1 for D (6 bases). The CDR3 spans 15 residues. V shed 11 bases and J shed 0 bases, with 14 bases lying between them. From germline, CDR1 is MDHEN and CDR2 SYDVKM. The CDR3 sequence is CAGRTVNSYNSPLHF. CDR3 DNA: TGTGCCGGGAGGACAGTAAACTCCTATAATTCACCCCTCCACTTT. The complete variable domain, with remaining parts taken from reference TRBV28 and TRBJ1-6, reads DVKVTQSSRYLVKRTGEKVFLECVQDMDHENMFWYRQDPGLGLRLIYFSYDVKMKEKGDIPEGYSVSREKKERFSLILESASTNQTSMYLCAGRTVNSYNSPLHFGNGTRLTVT.

This clone was observed at least ten times. The chain combines TRBV3-1 with TRBJ2-4, with TRBD2 as a possible D gene (5 bases). Germline CDR1 and CDR2: LGHDT and YNNKEL (reference sequence). V was clipped by 2 bases and J by 3 bases, with 17 bases between them. The CDR3 has 17 amino acids. CDR3 sequence reads: CASSQPVTRGGKNIQYF. CDR3 nucleotides: TGTGCCAGCAGCCAACCCGTCACAAGAGGAGGCAAAAACATTCAGTACTTC.

The gene calls are TRBV7-3 and TRBJ2-7; tentative D call: TRBD2 (5 bases). Germline CDR1 SGHTA, CDR2 FQGTGA. V lost 2 bases to trimming and J lost 7 bases, with 12 bases between them. The CDR3 extends over 13 amino acids. CDR3 sequence (DNA): TGTGCCAGCAGCTTATTAGGGTCGGGGGAGCAGTACTTC. This gives the protein CASSLLGSGEQYF.

The sample holds a few counts of this clone. This sequence joins TRBV6-1 and TRBJ2-7, with TRBD1 matching 9 bases. The CDR3 is 17 residues long. Looked up from germline, CDR1 is MNHNS and CDR2 is SASEGT. Trimming cost V 4 bases and J 6 bases; bases outside gene matches: 16. CDR3 sequence (DNA): TGTGCCAGCAGTGGGGACGACAGGGGGGTTCATTCGGGCGAGCAGTACTTC. Its protein is CASSGDDRGVHSGEQYF.

The rearrangement links TRBV2 to TRBJ2-7; 13 bases map to TRBD2. The CDR3 has 20 residues. J lost 2 bases, V lost 0 bases, and 13 bases had no gene match. The germline gives CDR1 SNHLY, CDR2 FYNNEI. CDR3 DNA: TGTGCCAGCAGTGAAGCCTGGACAGGGGGACTAGCGGGGTTCACCTACGAGCAGTACTTC. Translation gives CASSEAWTGGLAGFTYEQYF.

The chain has TRBV5-1 and TRBJ2-7; D could derive from TRBD1 or TRBD2 (5 bases each). This CDR3 comprises 18 residues. The germline gives CDR1 SGHRS, CDR2 YFSETQ. With 1 base removed from V and 1 base from J, the gap between germline ends came to 21 bases. The CDR3 loop reads CASSLLTGPRGESYEQYF. The CDR3 bases are TGCGCCAGCAGCTTGTTAACGGGTCCCCGAGGGGAATCCTACGAGCAGTACTTC.

The chain joins TRBV7-3 to TRBJ2-2, with 7 nucleotides matching TRBD1. Germline CDR1 and CDR2: SGHTA and FQGTGA. This CDR3 region has 18 residues. The ends lost 4 bases at V and 4 bases at J; junction bases unmatched: 15. The CDR3 sequence is CASSSLGGGGLFTGELFF. For the CDR3, the DNA is TGTGCCAGCAGCTCATTAGGGGGCGGAGGTCTATTCACCGGGGAGCTGTTTTTT.

This sequence joins TRBV11-3 and TRBJ2-1, with no clear D. CDR3 length: 14 residues. Germline V CDR1 and CDR2: SGHNT, YENEEA. The V gene lost 7 bases and the J gene lost 10 bases, with 20 bases spanning the gap. In nucleotides, the CDR3 is TGTGCCAGCACGCGCGAACAGTCCGAGGAGGAGCAGTTCTTC. Encoded protein: CASTREQSEEEQFF.

Details on this clone: One junction end disagrees with the germline gene, perhaps due to a read error. The chain combines TRBV5-1 with TRBJ2-7; D gene ambiguous. The CDR3 spans 13 residues. CDR1 and CDR2 (germline): SGHRS, YFSETQ. The CDR3 sequence: CASSTEQTDERYF. The CDR3 DNA sequence: TGCGCCAGCAGCACGGAACAGACGGACGAGCGGTACTTC.

The chain links TRBV7-2 to TRBJ2-5; tentative D call: TRBD1 (5 bases). The ends were cut back, 1 base at V and 2 bases at J, with 11 bases in the middle. Germline V gene sequence: CDR1 SGHTA, CDR2 FQGNSA. The CDR3 consists of 15 residues. This CDR3 is CASSLGQTNQETQYF. CDR3 DNA sequence: TGTGCCAGCAGCTTAGGACAGACGAATCAAGAGACCCAGTACTTC. Looking up the rest from reference TRBV7-2 and TRBJ2-5 gives the full variable domain: GAGVSQSPSNKVTEKGKDVELRCDPISGHTALYWYRQSLGQGLEFLIYFQGNSAPDKSGLPSDRFSAERTGGSVSTLTIQRTQQEDSAVYLCASSLGQTNQETQYFGPGTRLLVL.

The chain joins TRBV19 to TRBJ1-5; D gene uncertain. The CDR3 is 15 residues long. The germline CDR1 and CDR2 sequences are LNHDA and SQIVND (reference sequence). Trimming took 3 bases from V and 4 from J, leaving 13 bases between them. The CDR3 DNA reads as TGTGCCAGTAGTATTAATGGGCCCTCAAATCAGCCCCAGCATTTT. This encodes CASSINGPSNQPQHF. Filled out from reference TRBV19 and TRBJ1-5, the complete variable domain reads DGGITQSPKYLFRKEGQNVTLSCEQNLNHDAMYWYRQDPGQGLRLIYYSQIVNDFQKGDIAEGYSVSREKKESFPLTVTSAQKNPTAFYLCASSINGPSNQPQHFGDGTRLSIL.